This is a list of T cell receptor beta chains from one sample in a study of OX40 agonist ivuxolimab in advanced cancers. Profiled with immunoSEQ multiplex PCR; TCRdb holds only in-frame clones, not every one. The data contain 65,000 to 95,000 clones, about 86% of them singletons. Sequencing used CD4+ or CD8+ T cells sorted from blood, obtained in a trial of the OX40 agonist ivuxolimab. These receptors were obtained from an adult with an advanced solid tumor such as melanoma, head and neck, liver or kidney cancer. Each CDR3 is given with its conserved first and last residue. A D gene is named only where the DNA matches it firmly. Size is stated for part of the rows, as once, few or many counts, or as a class when the clone is expanded.

j_call	clone_size	d_call	v_call	cdr3_length	cdr3_aa	cdr3_nt
TRBJ2-7	.	TRBD1	TRBV19	16	CASSPRGNRGSYEQYF	TGTGCCAGTAGTCCCAGGGGCAACAGGGGGTCCTACGAGCAGTACTTC
TRBJ2-5	.	.	TRBV7-3	13	CASSYGRGETQYF	TGTGCCAGCAGCTACGGACGTGGGGAGACCCAGTACTTC
TRBJ1-5	.	.	TRBV7-9	12	CASSLGVQPQHF	TGTGCCAGCAGCTTAGGCGTTCAGCCCCAGCATTTT
TRBJ2-2	few	TRBD1	TRBV28	14	CASTDRGDTGELFF	TGTGCCAGCACGGACAGGGGTGACACCGGGGAGCTGTTTTTT
TRBJ2-3	.	.	TRBV4-3	14	CASSQDWAPDTQYF	TGCGCCAGCAGCCAAGATTGGGCCCCAGATACGCAGTATTTT
TRBJ1-1	.	TRBD1	TRBV7-8	15	CASSGDRGMNTEAFF	TGTGCCAGCAGCGGAGACAGGGGAATGAACACTGAAGCTTTCTTT
TRBJ1-1	few	TRBD1	TRBV30	14	CAWSHRGGRTEAFF	TGTGCCTGGAGCCACAGGGGGGGTCGCACTGAAGCTTTCTTT
TRBJ1-1	.	.	TRBV7-9	15	CASSFSGRGGTEAFF	TGTGCCAGCAGCTTCTCAGGGAGGGGGGGCACTGAAGCTTTCTTT
TRBJ2-7	.	.	TRBV28	15	CASSFPGHSFSEQYF	TGTGCCAGCAGTTTTCCGGGACACTCTTTCAGCGAGCAGTACTTC
TRBJ2-1	.	TRBD2	TRBV18	16	CASSPAASSGTHEQFF	TGTGCCAGCTCACCAGCGGCGTCTAGCGGGACCCATGAGCAGTTCTTC
TRBJ2-3	.	.	TRBV5-1	15	CASSFGGSSTDTQYF	TGCGCCAGCAGCTTCGGGGGATCAAGCACAGATACGCAGTATTTT
TRBJ2-1	.	TRBD2	TRBV25-1	12	CASSRTGTSLLF	TGTGCCAGCAGTAGAACCGGGACTAGTTTACTCTTC
TRBJ2-1	.	.	TRBV11-1	13	CASSRGRGNEQFF	TGTGCCAGCAGTAGGGGAAGGGGGAATGAGCAGTTCTTC
TRBJ2-3	.	.	TRBV7-3	16	CASSPGLGAGGDTQYF	TGTGCCAGCAGCCCCGGGCTGGGGGCCGGAGGGGATACGCAGTATTTT
TRBJ2-3	.	.	TRBV2	14	CASSEYGSTDTQYF	TGTGCCAGCAGTGAATACGGCAGCACAGATACGCAGTATTTT
TRBJ2-5	.	.	TRBV19	12	CASGQNFRTQYF	TGTGCCAGTGGGCAGAACTTTCGGACCCAGTACTTC
TRBJ2-7	.	.	TRBV7-8	17	CASSFQPGGQGLYEQYF	TGTGCCAGCAGCTTTCAGCCCGGGGGGCAAGGGTTGTACGAGCAGTACTTC
TRBJ2-2	.	.	TRBV28	12	CASSSRTGELFF	TGTGCCAGCAGCTCTAGAACCGGGGAGCTGTTTTTT
TRBJ2-3	.	.	TRBV5-1	13	CASSSPSTDTQYF	TGCGCCAGCAGTTCTCCTAGCACAGATACGCAGTATTTT
TRBJ2-5	.	.	TRBV7-7	17	CASSPRVIAVPWETQYF	TGTGCTAGCAGTCCCCGGGTTATAGCGGTCCCCTGGGAGACCCAGTACTTC
TRBJ2-7	.	TRBD2	TRBV7-2	15	CASSLGSGSSYEQYF	TGTGCCAGCAGCTTAGGCAGCGGGAGCTCCTACGAGCAGTACTTC
TRBJ2-3	.	.	TRBV9	16	CASSVGAGTTTDTQYF	TGTGCCAGCAGCGTAGGAGCGGGCACTACCACCGATACGCAGTATTTT
TRBJ2-7	.	TRBD1	TRBV5-1	14	CASSVDRGTYEQYF	TGCGCCAGCAGCGTGGACAGGGGGACATACGAGCAGTACTTC
TRBJ1-5	once	.	TRBV5-1	13	CASSMGGNQPQHF	TGCGCCAGCAGCATGGGGGGCAATCAGCCCCAGCATTTT
TRBJ1-3	.	.	TRBV29-1	13	CSVKSASGNTIYF	TGCAGCGTTAAGTCAGCCTCTGGAAACACCATATATTTT
TRBJ2-2	.	.	TRBV7-3	14	CASSLTWNAGELFF	TGTGCCAGCAGCTTAACGTGGAACGCCGGGGAGCTGTTTTTT
TRBJ1-5	.	.	TRBV27	13	CAASGGWGQPQHF	TGTGCCGCTTCGGGAGGGTGGGGACAGCCCCAGCATTTT
TRBJ1-3	.	.	TRBV28	16	CASSLLGRGAGNTIYF	TGTGCCAGCAGTTTATTAGGAAGGGGGGCTGGAAACACCATATATTTT
TRBJ2-7	.	.	TRBV7-2	14	CASSLVAEAYEQYF	TGTGCCAGCAGCTTGGTAGCGGAAGCATACGAGCAGTACTTC